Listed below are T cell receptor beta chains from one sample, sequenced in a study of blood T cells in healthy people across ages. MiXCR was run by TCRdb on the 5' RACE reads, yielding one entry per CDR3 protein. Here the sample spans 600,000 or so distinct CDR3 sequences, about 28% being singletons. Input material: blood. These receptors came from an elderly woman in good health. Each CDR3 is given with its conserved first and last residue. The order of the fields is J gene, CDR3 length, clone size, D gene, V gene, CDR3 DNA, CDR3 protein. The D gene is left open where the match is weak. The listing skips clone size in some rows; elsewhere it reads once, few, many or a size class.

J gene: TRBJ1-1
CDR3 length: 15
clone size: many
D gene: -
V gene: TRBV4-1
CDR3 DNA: TGCGCCAGCAGCCAAGAGCCGAGACAGAAAACTGAAGCTTTCTTT
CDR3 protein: CASSQEPRQKTEAFF

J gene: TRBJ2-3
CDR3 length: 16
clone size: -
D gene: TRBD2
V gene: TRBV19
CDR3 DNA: TGTGCCAGTAGTAAGCTAGCGGGGGGGGTCACAGATACGCAGTATTTT
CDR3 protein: CASSKLAGGVTDTQYF

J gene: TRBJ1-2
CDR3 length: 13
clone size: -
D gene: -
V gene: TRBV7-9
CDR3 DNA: TGTGCCAGCAGCTCCGGGACGTCATATGGCTACACCTTC
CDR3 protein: CASSSGTSYGYTF

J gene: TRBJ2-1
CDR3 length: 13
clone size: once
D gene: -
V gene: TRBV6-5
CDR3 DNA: TGTGCCATCAGTGAGTACGATAACAATGAGCAGTTCTTC
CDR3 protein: CAISEYDNNEQFF

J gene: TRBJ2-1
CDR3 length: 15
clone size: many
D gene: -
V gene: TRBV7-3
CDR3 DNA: TGTGCCAGCAGCCAGGACACGAATTTCTACAATGAGCAGTTCTTC
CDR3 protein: CASSQDTNFYNEQFF

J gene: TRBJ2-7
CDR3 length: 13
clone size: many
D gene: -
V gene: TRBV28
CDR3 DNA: TGTGCCATCGCGGACAGCGGGCTGGACGAGCAGTACTTC
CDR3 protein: CAIADSGLDEQYF

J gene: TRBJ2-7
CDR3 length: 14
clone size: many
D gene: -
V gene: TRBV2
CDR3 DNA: TGTGCCAGCAGTGAAAGGTCGCAGTCCTACGAGCAGTACTTC
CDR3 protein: CASSERSQSYEQYF

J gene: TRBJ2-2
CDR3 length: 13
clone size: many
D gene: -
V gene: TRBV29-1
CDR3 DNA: TGCAGCGTTGGGGGTTCAAACACCGGGGAGCTGTTTTTT
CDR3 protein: CSVGGSNTGELFF

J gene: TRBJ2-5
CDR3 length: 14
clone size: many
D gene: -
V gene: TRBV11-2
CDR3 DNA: TGTGCCAGCAGCTTCAGCAGGGTCCAAGAGACCCAGTACTTC
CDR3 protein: CASSFSRVQETQYF

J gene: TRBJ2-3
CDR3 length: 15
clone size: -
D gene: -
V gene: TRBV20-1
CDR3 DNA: TGCAGTGCTAGAGATACCCAGCGGAGCACAGATACGCAGTATTTT
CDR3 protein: CSARDTQRSTDTQYF

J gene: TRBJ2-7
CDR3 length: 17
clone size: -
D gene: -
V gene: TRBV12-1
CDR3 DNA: TGTGCCAGCAGCTTTGGGCCGACTAGCGGGGGACCCTACGAGCAGTACTTC
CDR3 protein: CASSFGPTSGGPYEQYF

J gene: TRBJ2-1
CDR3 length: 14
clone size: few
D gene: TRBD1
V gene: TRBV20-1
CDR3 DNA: TGCAGTGCTAGCAGGGGGTCTTCCTACAATGGGCAGTTCTTC
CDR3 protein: CSASRGSSYNGQFF

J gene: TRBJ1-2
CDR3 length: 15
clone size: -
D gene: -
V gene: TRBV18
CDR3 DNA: TGTGCCAGCTCACGGGAAGCAGGGGTGCCTTATGGCTACACCTTC
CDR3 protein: CASSREAGVPYGYTF

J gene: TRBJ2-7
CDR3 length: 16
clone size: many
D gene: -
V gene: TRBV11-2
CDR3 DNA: TGTGCCAGCAGCCTCCTATGGACCGGGGTTGGGAACGAGCAGTACTTC
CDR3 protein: CASSLLWTGVGNEQYF